The 16 T cell receptor beta chains given below trace back to one sample, sequenced in a study of CD8+CD57+ T cells in acquired aplastic anemia (dated by TCRdb to the late 2010s). The patients picked for sequencing were ones in whom flow cytometry had shown an expansion of CD8+CD57+ cells. TCRdb names Illumina HiSeq 2000 as the instrument used. Profiling of TCR beta VDJ combinations and CDR3 sequences used genomic DNA as the template. The public reads were reanalyzed by TCRdb: fastp trimming at Q25, MiXCR alignment, in-frame beta chains only. Duplicate CDR3 protein sequences are folded into a single record with the most common DNA and genes. The sample table contains about 200,000 distinct CDR3 sequences; only one count was recorded for over 55% of them. Around 60% of the sample rests with the top ten. Sequenced material: sorted CD4+, CD8+, or CD8+CD57+ T cells (not recorded which) from PBMCs. The receptors derive from a human donor with aplastic anemia.

This clonotype occurred many times. This chain joins TRBV6-5 and TRBJ2-7; 8 bases match TRBD2. Germline V lookup: CDR1 MNHEY, CDR2 SVGAGI. The ends lost 0 bases at V and 2 bases at J; junction bases unmatched: 9. The CDR3 consists of 17 residues. The chain's CDR3 is CASSYSGLTSATYEQYF. For the CDR3, the DNA is TGTGCCAGCAGTTACTCGGGCCTGACTAGCGCTACCTACGAGCAGTACTTC.

The genes are TRBV12-3 or TRBV12-4 and TRBJ2-5; D is unclear. Trimming took 6 bases from V and 4 from J, leaving 15 bases between them. The CDR3 runs to 14 residues. The CDR3 sequence: CASSARMGSETQYF. The DNA of the CDR3 is TGTGCCAGCAGCGCCCGTATGGGTTCAGAGACCCAGTACTTC.

The chain carries TRBV15 and TRBJ1-4; tentatively, D is TRBD1 (5 bases). Germline CDR1 is LNHNV and CDR2 is YYDKDF (reference sequence). The CDR3 has 16 residues. Trimming shortened V by 3 bases and J by 3 bases, and 14 bases separated the two germline ends. CDR3 sequence: CATSRAQGRANEKLFF. CDR3 DNA: TGTGCCACCAGCAGGGCGCAGGGCCGAGCTAATGAAAAACTGTTTTTT.

V is TRBV6-5 and J is TRBJ1-1; unclear D gene. Germline values: CDR1 MNHEY, CDR2 SVGAGI. The length of the CDR3 is 15 residues. Trimming took 0 bases from V and 3 from J, leaving 11 bases between them. In DNA, the CDR3 is TGTGCCAGCAGTTACTCAGGGCTGGCCTACACTGAAGCTTTCTTT. Residues: CASSYSGLAYTEAFF.

The chain combines TRBV19 with TRBJ2-7; 7 bases fit TRBD2. Per the germline V gene, CDR1 is LNHDA and CDR2 is SQIVND (reference sequence). There are 14 residues in the CDR3. The V and J ends lost 5 bases and 9 bases, in that order; junction bases with no gene match: 13. Here the CDR3 reads CASSPPTGGTGQYF. The CDR3 DNA reads as TGTGCCAGTAGTCCGCCGACGGGGGGTACGGGGCAGTACTTC. Full variable domain (remainder filled in from reference TRBV19 and TRBJ2-7): DGGITQSPKYLFRKEGQNVTLSCEQNLNHDAMYWYRQDPGQGLRLIYYSQIVNDFQKGDIAEGYSVSREKKESFPLTVTSAQKNPTAFYLCASSPPTGGTGQYFGPGTRLTVT.

The rearrangement links TRBV5-6 to TRBJ2-1, with a possible D match to TRBD2 (5 bases). The germline V and J ends were trimmed by 0 bases and 12 bases, with 10 bases remaining between them. CDR3 size: 12 residues. CDR1 and CDR2 (germline): SGHDT, YYEEEE. The CDR3 protein is CASSLAGIGQFF. Here the CDR3 DNA reads TGTGCCAGCAGCTTGGCCGGGATCGGGCAGTTCTTC.

V is TRBV5-1 and J is TRBJ1-5, with a tentative D call TRBD1 (5 bases). Trimming removed 0 bases at V and 2 bases at J, with 9 bases between. The CDR3 spans 15 residues. CDR1 SGHRS and CDR2 YFSETQ come from the germline V gene. The CDR3 here is CASSLDGAGNQPQHF. The CDR3 DNA is TGCGCCAGCAGCTTGGATGGGGCGGGCAATCAGCCCCAGCATTTT. The variable domain in full, with the rest retrieved from reference TRBV5-1 and TRBJ1-5, is KAGVTQTPRYLIKTRGQQVTLSCSPISGHRSVSWYQQTPGQGLQFLFEYFSETQRNKGNFPGRFSGRQFSNSRSEMNVSTLELGDSALYLCASSLDGAGNQPQHFGDGTRLSIL.

The chain is built from TRBV9 and TRBJ2-7; D call uncertain. Trimming removed 4 bases from V and 2 bases from J, with 13 bases in between. The CDR3 totals 14 residues. In germline, CDR1 is SGDLS, CDR2 YYNGEE. This CDR3 reads CASSPTAGTYEQYF. The CDR3 DNA follows: TGTGCCAGCAGCCCTACGGCAGGTACCTACGAGCAGTACTTC.

The chain carries TRBV24-1 and TRBJ2-5; D perhaps matches TRBD1 (6 bases). The CDR3 runs to 16 residues. V lost 1 base, J lost 4 bases, and 15 bases lay in between. Looked up from germline, CDR1 is KGHDR and CDR2 is SFDVKD. The CDR3 here is CATSDLADSLGETQYF. The CDR3 nucleotides read TGTGCCACCAGTGATTTAGCGGACAGTCTGGGAGAGACCCAGTACTTC.

The J gene is TRBJ1-2, the V gene TRBV9, with TRBD1 matching 7 bases. Germline assignment: CDR1 SGDLS and CDR2 YYNGEE. V was pared by 4 bases and J by 3 bases, with 6 bases of the junction left unmatched. The CDR3 contains 14 residues. The CDR3 region is CASSPSGTDYGYTF. Written as DNA, the CDR3 is TGTGCCAGCAGCCCCTCCGGGACAGACTATGGCTACACCTTC.

This clonotype is a singleton in its sample. V gene TRBV3-1 combines with J gene TRBJ1-6, with D tentatively TRBD1 (5 bases). V gave up 0 bases and J gave up 6 bases, with 12 bases separating them. In germline, CDR1 is LGHDT, CDR2 YNNKEL (reference sequence). The CDR3 loop spans 16 amino acids. The CDR3 reads CASSQDPRTRNSPLHF. As DNA, the CDR3 is TGTGCCAGCAGCCAAGATCCACGGACACGTAATTCACCCCTCCACTTT.

The gene calls are TRBV10-1 and TRBJ2-1; 10 bases fit TRBD2. The J segment lost 6 bases and the V segment lost 6 bases, leaving 5 bases of the junction unmatched. The V gene's germline CDR1 is WNHNN and CDR2 SYGVQD (reference sequence). The CDR3 spans 14 residues. The CDR3 nucleotides are TGCGCCAGCAGCCCGGGACTAGCGTTCAATGAGCAGTTCTTC. It is translated as CASSPGLAFNEQFF.

The sample holds a few counts of this clonotype. J is TRBJ2-3 and V is TRBV2; 14 bases line up with TRBD2. The germline gives CDR1 SNHLY, CDR2 FYNNEI. The length of the CDR3 is 15 residues. The J segment lost 2 bases and the V segment lost 11 bases, leaving 6 bases of the junction unmatched. The CDR3 reads CARRLAGGTTDTQYF. CDR3 coding DNA: TGTGCCCGAAGACTAGCGGGGGGGACCACAGATACGCAGTATTTT.

The genes are TRBV20-1 and TRBJ2-7; D possibly matches TRBD1 or TRBD2 (5 bases each). The CDR3 runs 13 residues. Germline CDR1 reads DFQATT; CDR2 reads SNEGSKA (reference sequence). Between the trimmed V and J ends, which lost 3 bases and 3 bases, there was a span of 12 bases. In DNA, the CDR3 is TGCAGTGCTAGGGGACCGTCGGGCTACGAGCAGTACTTC. Encoded protein: CSARGPSGYEQYF.

This clonotype has a handful of counts. This chain uses TRBV15 with TRBJ2-7; 7 positions match TRBD2. The CDR3 contains 16 residues. Losses at the gene ends were 1 base for V and 0 bases for J; bases not matched to a gene: 6. Germline loops: CDR1 LNHNV, CDR2 YYDKDF (reference sequence). The chain's CDR3 is CATSRVVASGSYEQYF. The DNA for the CDR3 is TGTGCCACCAGCAGAGTCGTGGCTAGCGGCTCCTACGAGCAGTACTTC.

The CDR3: CASSAPRGEGPMNTEAFF. CDR3 bases: TGTGCCAGCAGTGCTCCCCGGGGGGAGGGACCAATGAACACTGAAGCTTTCTTT. This chain uses TRBV25-1 with TRBJ1-1, with TRBD1 as a possible D gene (5 bases). Germline V CDR1 and CDR2: MGHDK, SYGVNS. This CDR3 contains 18 residues. Trimming cost V 4 bases and J 0 bases, with 21 bases left between them.